This is a list of T cell receptor beta chains from one sample in a study of CD8 T cells in ankylosing spondylitis. TCRdb re-called the 5' RACE reads with MiXCR, one entry per CDR3 protein. The sample consists of around 770,000 distinct CDR3 sequences, roughly 12% of them appearing once. Specimen: blood, either unsorted or a sorted T cell fraction (not recorded which). The source is a male donor with ankylosing spondylitis. Each CDR3 is given with its conserved first and last residue. Each record gives: J gene, V gene, D gene, clone size, CDR3 protein, CDR3 DNA. D genes are given only for firm matches. The size of a clone is reported for some rows only, either as once, few or many, or as a class for expanded clones.

TRBJ1-5	TRBV10-3	-	-	CAISDSTGGAGGNQPQHF	TGTGCCATCAGTGACTCCACTGGAGGGGCCGGAGGCAATCAGCCCCAGCATTTT
TRBJ2-7	TRBV12-3/TRBV12-4	-	many	CASSQSGVSYEQYF	TGTGCCAGCAGTCAGTCCGGAGTCTCCTACGAGCAGTACTTC
TRBJ1-2	TRBV29-1	-	-	CSVEEAGGGYTF	TGCAGCGTTGAAGAGGCGGGAGGAGGCTACACCTTC
TRBJ2-5	TRBV20-1	-	-	CSARVGARETQYF	TGCAGTGCTAGAGTGGGGGCCAGAGAGACCCAGTACTTC
TRBJ2-5	TRBV7-2	-	many	CASSLGQTRETQYF	TGTGCCAGCAGCTTGGGCCAGACGAGGGAGACCCAGTACTTC
TRBJ2-2	TRBV6-1	TRBD2	-	CASRKGTSSTGELFF	TGTGCCAGCAGAAAAGGGACTAGCAGCACCGGGGAGCTGTTTTTT
TRBJ1-6	TRBV7-9	-	many	CASSLEGRLHF	TGTGCCAGCAGCTTAGAAGGTCGCCTCCACTTT
TRBJ2-1	TRBV25-1	-	-	CASSRGGGGLYNEQFF	TGTGCCAGCAGCCGTGGGGGCGGGGGCCTCTACAATGAGCAGTTCTTC
TRBJ2-1	TRBV6-1	TRBD2	many	CASSPRIWTSGPNNEQFF	TGTGCCAGCAGTCCCCGCATTTGGACTAGCGGGCCCAACAATGAGCAGTTCTTC
TRBJ2-7	TRBV6-6	-	few	CASSTGFAYEQYF	TGTGCCAGCAGTACAGGGTTCGCCTACGAGCAGTACTTC
TRBJ2-5	TRBV5-1	-	-	CASSFLSQETQYF	TGCGCCAGCAGCTTCCTGTCTCAAGAGACCCAGTACTTC
TRBJ2-1	TRBV25-1	TRBD2	many	CASSEYYPALAGGGSSYNEQFF	TGTGCCAGCAGTGAATATTACCCGGCACTAGCGGGAGGGGGCAGCTCCTACAATGAGCAGTTCTTC
TRBJ1-2	TRBV6-7	TRBD1	-	CASSYSLTGVGDGYTF	TGTGCCAGCAGTTACTCCTTGACAGGGGTTGGAGATGGCTACACCTTC
TRBJ1-5	TRBV20-1	-	many	CSASPLDRYNQPQHF	TGCAGTGCTTCCCCCTTGGACAGATACAATCAGCCCCAGCATTTT
TRBJ1-1	TRBV27	TRBD1	few	CASSRRQGWLDTEAFF	TGTGCCAGCAGTCGTCGACAGGGCTGGCTTGACACTGAAGCTTTCTTT
TRBJ1-6	TRBV20-1	-	few	CSARRGGGQGSPLHF	TGCAGTGCTAGACGGGGGGGAGGTCAGGGTTCACCCCTCCACTTT
TRBJ2-1	TRBV11-1	-	many	CASSSRDSYNEQFF	TGTGCCAGCAGTTCCCGGGATAGCTACAATGAGCAGTTCTTC
TRBJ2-1	TRBV10-3	TRBD2	few	CAISESGTINEQFF	TGTGCCATCAGCGAATCCGGGACTATCAATGAGCAGTTCTTC
TRBJ1-5	TRBV7-6	-	once	CASSLEAVNPPQHF	TGTGCCAGCAGCTTAGAGGCCGTCAACCCGCCCCAGCATTTT
TRBJ2-7	TRBV27	-	-	CASMRARAPYEQYF	TGTGCCAGCATGAGGGCGCGGGCCCCCTACGAGCAGTACTTC
TRBJ1-2	TRBV7-8	-	many	CASSLWRTPSRFGYTF	TGTGCCAGCAGCTTATGGAGGACCCCTAGTCGGTTCGGCTACACCTTC
TRBJ1-1	TRBV20-1	-	-	CSARGPGSMNTEAFF	TGCAGTGCTAGAGGACCGGGGTCCATGAACACTGAAGCTTTCTTT
TRBJ2-7	TRBV4-3	-	few	CASSQAGGDSYEQYF	TGCGCCAGCAGCCAAGCTGGAGGAGACTCCTACGAGCAGTACTTC
TRBJ2-5	TRBV30	-	few	CAWSGKAGGGQETQYF	TGTGCCTGGAGTGGGAAAGCCGGTGGAGGTCAAGAGACCCAGTACTTC
TRBJ2-3	TRBV5-1	TRBD1	few	CASSLAGRGITDTQYF	TGCGCCAGCAGCCTTGCCGGCAGGGGGATCACAGATACGCAGTATTTT
TRBJ2-7	TRBV7-3	-	few	CASSFQQGYEQYF	TGTGCCAGCAGCTTCCAACAGGGCTACGAGCAGTACTTC
TRBJ2-1	TRBV20-1	-	few	CSARHLTGYNEQFF	TGCAGTGCTAGACACCTAACAGGATACAATGAGCAGTTCTTC
TRBJ2-1	TRBV29-1	TRBD2	few	CSVVAGPFNEQFF	TGCAGCGTTGTAGCGGGACCGTTCAATGAGCAGTTCTTC
TRBJ2-5	TRBV5-1	-	-	CASSPTSGTQYF	TGCGCCAGCAGCCCCACTTCGGGGACCCAGTACTTC
TRBJ2-7	TRBV20-1	-	few	CSARDWRAGGTYEQYF	TGCAGTGCTAGAGATTGGCGGGCGGGTGGGACCTACGAGCAGTACTTC
TRBJ2-7	TRBV28	-	few	CASRPASGGWFEQYF	TGTGCCAGCAGACCCGCGTCGGGCGGCTGGTTCGAGCAGTACTTC
TRBJ1-2	TRBV20-1	-	-	CSASNGQGMAGGYTF	TGCAGTGCTAGCAATGGGCAGGGAATGGCTGGTGGCTACACCTTC
TRBJ1-5	TRBV6-1	-	few	CASRRQVRNQPQHF	TGTGCCAGCAGGCGACAGGTTAGAAATCAGCCCCAGCATTTT
TRBJ2-5	TRBV7-2	TRBD1	few	CASSFDRAHQETQYF	TGTGCCAGCAGTTTCGACAGGGCGCACCAAGAGACCCAGTACTTC
TRBJ1-6	TRBV2	-	-	CASSGQFESPLHF	TGTGCCAGCAGCGGACAGTTTGAATCACCCCTCCACTTT
TRBJ1-1	TRBV5-1	TRBD1	few	CASSLGRKQGTEAFF	TGCGCCAGCAGCCTTGGCCGAAAACAGGGGACTGAAGCTTTCTTT
TRBJ1-5	TRBV25-1	TRBD1	-	CASTGGWDQPQHF	TGTGCCAGCACAGGGGGATGGGATCAGCCCCAGCATTTT
TRBJ2-3	TRBV20-1	-	few	CSAKNPRDSAGDTQYF	TGCAGTGCGAAAAATCCCCGGGATTCCGCGGGGGATACGCAGTATTTT
TRBJ2-3	TRBV4-3	-	many	CASSQDPLTTIQYF	TGCGCCAGCAGCCAAGATCCTTTGACTACCATCCAGTATTTT
TRBJ2-7	TRBV28	-	-	CASSSWTAQTTSYEQYF	TGTGCCAGCAGTTCGTGGACTGCTCAAACAACCTCCTACGAGCAGTACTTC
TRBJ2-1	TRBV9	TRBD1	-	CASSRLGQGGNEQFF	TGTGCCAGCAGTCGACTGGGACAGGGTGGAAATGAGCAGTTCTTC
TRBJ1-5	TRBV7-8	-	-	CASSLSLRTPQHF	TGTGCCAGCAGCTTATCCTTGCGGACGCCCCAGCATTTT
TRBJ1-5	TRBV15	-	-	CATSRGGPNQPQHF	TGTGCCACCAGCAGAGGGGGTCCAAATCAGCCCCAGCATTTT
TRBJ1-1	TRBV7-2	-	many	CASSLLPSLNTEAFF	TGTGCCAGCAGCTTATTACCCAGCCTTAACACTGAAGCTTTCTTT